The source of this TCR beta chain is a study of blood T cell repertoires in COVID-19. Germline V gene sequence: CDR1 MDHEN, CDR2 SYDVKM. This CDR3 region has 13 residues. With 3 bases removed from V and 6 bases from J, the gap between germline ends came to 11 bases. Cohort allocation depended upon clinical history that participants reported. As originally analysed: Scientists estimated how many nucleated cells there were by amplifying reference gene primers. Assay used: immunoSEQ multiplex PCR; TCRdb lists only in-frame clones, some missing. The V and J calls and clone size are taken from that table; D and trimming were inferred from the DNA. The sample lists fewer than 200,000 clones; approximately 77% were seen once.

The sequencing input was PBMCs or T cells enriched from blood (not recorded which). The V call is TRBV28, the J call TRBJ1-1, with no clear D. The sequence came from a man in his 60s who had recovered from COVID-19. CDR3 protein: CASSLSGGAEAFF. The CDR3 DNA reads as TGTGCCAGCAGTTTGTCAGGAGGCGCTGAAGCTTTCTTT.